The following is a T cell receptor (beta chain) sequence with its context. The entry originates in a study of blood T cell repertoires in COVID-19. Libraries were prepared by immunoSEQ multiplex PCR; TCRdb keeps only in-frame clonotypes and omits some of them. The sample includes over 130,000 clones, 80% to 90% seen only once; the top ten take approximately 9.9%. The CDR3 length is 15 residues. The V gene lost 2 bases and the J gene lost 0 bases, with 11 bases spanning the gap. Germline loops: CDR1 SGHRS, CDR2 YFSETQ. The chain couples TRBV5-1 to TRBJ1-2; D may be TRBD1 (5 bases). The specimen sequenced was peripheral blood. This sequence was found in a woman older than 75 with acute or convalescent COVID-19. CDR3 in amino acids: CASSFYGGANYGYTF. CDR3 coding DNA: TGCGCCAGCAGCTTCTACGGGGGTGCTAACTATGGCTACACCTTC.